The entry below gives a single T cell receptor (beta chain) sequence along with its context. Germline CDR1 MGHRA, CDR2 YSYEKL. Trimming left V 4 bases short and J 1 base short, with 16 bases between. The CDR3 runs 16 residues. This sample was taken from a study of T cell changes during pregnancy in multiple sclerosis. Here immunoSEQ multiplex PCR was the method, and the copy in TCRdb shows in-frame clones only, minus some. Of about 59,000 clones listed, approximately 91% are singletons. The chain employs TRBV4-1 and TRBJ2-5, with no clear D. The sequence was collected from a female donor with multiple sclerosis, enrolled in a pregnancy study. The sequencing here drew on peripheral blood, taken in the second trimester of pregnancy. The CDR3 loop is CASSPLLRTLQETQYF. The CDR3 nucleotides are TGCGCCAGCAGCCCTCTCCTACGAACCCTCCAAGAGACCCAGTACTTC.